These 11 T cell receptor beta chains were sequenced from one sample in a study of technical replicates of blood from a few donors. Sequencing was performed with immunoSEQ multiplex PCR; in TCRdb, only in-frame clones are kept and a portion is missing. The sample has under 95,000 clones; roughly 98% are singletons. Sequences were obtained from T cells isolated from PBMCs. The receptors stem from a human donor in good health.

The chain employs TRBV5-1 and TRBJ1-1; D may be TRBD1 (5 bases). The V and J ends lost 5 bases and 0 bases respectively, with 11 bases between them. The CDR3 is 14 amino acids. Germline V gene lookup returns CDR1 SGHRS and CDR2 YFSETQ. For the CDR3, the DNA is TGCGCCAGCAGTAGGACGGGGGTGAACACTGAAGCTTTCTTT. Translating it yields CASSRTGVNTEAFF.

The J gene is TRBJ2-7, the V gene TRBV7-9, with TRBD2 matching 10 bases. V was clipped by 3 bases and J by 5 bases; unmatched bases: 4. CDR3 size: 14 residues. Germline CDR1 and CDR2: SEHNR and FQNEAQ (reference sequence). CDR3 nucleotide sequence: TGTGCCAGCAGCTTGGGACTAGCGTTCCACGAGCAGTACTTC. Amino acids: CASSLGLAFHEQYF.

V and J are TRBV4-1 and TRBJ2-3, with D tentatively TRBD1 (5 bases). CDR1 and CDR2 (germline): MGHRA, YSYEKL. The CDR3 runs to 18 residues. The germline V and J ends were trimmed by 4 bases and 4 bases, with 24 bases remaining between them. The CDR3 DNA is TGCGCCAGCAGCCCTAAGTTGGGGCTCGTGAGTCGGGCAGATACGCAGTATTTT. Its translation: CASSPKLGLVSRADTQYF.

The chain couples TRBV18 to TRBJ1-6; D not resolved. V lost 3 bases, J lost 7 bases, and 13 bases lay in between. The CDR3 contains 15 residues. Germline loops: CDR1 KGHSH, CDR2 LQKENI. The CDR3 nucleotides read TGTGCCAGCTCACCCGGGAACTTAGAGAATTCACCCCTCCACTTT. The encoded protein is CASSPGNLENSPLHF.

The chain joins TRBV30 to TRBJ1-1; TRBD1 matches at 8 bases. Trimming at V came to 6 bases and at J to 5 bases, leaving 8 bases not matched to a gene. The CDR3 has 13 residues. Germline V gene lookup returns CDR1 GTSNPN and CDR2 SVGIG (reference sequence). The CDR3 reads CACNRGGRTEAFF. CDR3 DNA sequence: TGTGCCTGCAACAGGGGGGGGAGGACTGAAGCTTTCTTT.

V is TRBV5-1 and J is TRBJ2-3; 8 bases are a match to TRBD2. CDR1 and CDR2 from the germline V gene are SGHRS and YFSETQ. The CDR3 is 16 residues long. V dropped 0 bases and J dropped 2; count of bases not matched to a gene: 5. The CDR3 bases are TGCGCCAGCAGCTTGGGAGTAGCGGGGCCCACAGATACGCAGTATTTT. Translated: CASSLGVAGPTDTQYF.

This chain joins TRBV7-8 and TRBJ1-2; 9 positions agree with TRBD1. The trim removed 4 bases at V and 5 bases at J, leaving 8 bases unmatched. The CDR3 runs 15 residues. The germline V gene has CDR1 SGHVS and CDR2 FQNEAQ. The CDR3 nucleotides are TGTGCCAGCAGCTCCCAGCCGGGACAGGGTTATGGCTACACCTTC. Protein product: CASSSQPGQGYGYTF.

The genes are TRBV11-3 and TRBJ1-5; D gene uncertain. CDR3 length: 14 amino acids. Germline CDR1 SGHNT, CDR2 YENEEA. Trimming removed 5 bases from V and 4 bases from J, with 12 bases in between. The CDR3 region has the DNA TGTGCCAGCAGCCCGGACGGGGAGAATCAGCCCCAGCATTTT. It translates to CASSPDGENQPQHF. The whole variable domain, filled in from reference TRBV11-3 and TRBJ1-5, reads EAGVVQSPRYKIIEKKQPVAFWCNPISGHNTLYWYLQNLGQGPELLIRYENEEAVDDSQLPKDRFSAERLKGVDSTLKIQPAELGDSAVYLCASSPDGENQPQHFGDGTRLSIL.

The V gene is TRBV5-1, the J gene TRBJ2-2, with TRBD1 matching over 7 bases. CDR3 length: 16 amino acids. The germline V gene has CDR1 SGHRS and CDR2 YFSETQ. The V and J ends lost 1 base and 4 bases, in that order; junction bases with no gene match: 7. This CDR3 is CASSLSGTELTGELFF. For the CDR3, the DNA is TGCGCCAGCAGCTTGTCCGGGACAGAGCTCACCGGGGAGCTGTTTTTT.

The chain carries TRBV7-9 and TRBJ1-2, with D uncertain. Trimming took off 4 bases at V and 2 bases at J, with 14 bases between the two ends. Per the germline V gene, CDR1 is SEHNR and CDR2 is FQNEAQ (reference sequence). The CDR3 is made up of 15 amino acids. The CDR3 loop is CASSYPLAENYGYTF. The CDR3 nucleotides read TGTGCCAGCAGCTATCCCCTTGCGGAAAACTATGGCTACACCTTC.

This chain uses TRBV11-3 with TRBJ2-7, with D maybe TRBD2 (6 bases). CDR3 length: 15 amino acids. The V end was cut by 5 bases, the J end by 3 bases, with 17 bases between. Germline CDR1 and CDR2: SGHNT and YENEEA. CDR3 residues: CASSVGRDPNYEQYF. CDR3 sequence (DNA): TGTGCCAGCAGCGTAGGGCGGGACCCGAACTACGAGCAGTACTTC.